This is a list of T cell receptor beta chains from one sample in a study of beta chain features in type 1 diabetes. Clones were read by immunoSEQ multiplex PCR, and TCRdb kept only the in-frame ones, dropping some. The profile covers 130,000 to 150,000 clones, with nearly 50% appearing a single time and around 0.42% taken by the ten largest. Sequencing used Tregs from blood. These TCRs come from a man between 18 and 29 years old in good health. Both conserved end residues are part of each CDR3. A D gene is named only where the DNA matches it firmly. The listing skips clone size in some rows; elsewhere it reads once, few, many or a size class.

J gene | D gene | V gene | clone size | CDR3 protein | CDR3 DNA
TRBJ2-1 | - | TRBV29-1 | few | CSGKRQQNNEQFF | TGCAGCGGAAAGCGGCAGCAGAACAATGAGCAGTTCTTC
TRBJ2-3 | - | TRBV6-6 | - | CASRQQGVGDTQYF | TGTGCCAGCAGACAACAGGGTGTAGGAGATACGCAGTATTTT
TRBJ1-1 | - | TRBV10-3 | few | CAISGMLTASTEAFF | TGTGCCATCAGTGGTATGTTAACAGCAAGCACTGAAGCTTTCTTT
TRBJ2-5 | TRBD2 | TRBV5-1 | - | CASSLGLAGETQYF | TGCGCCAGCAGCTTGGGACTAGCGGGAGAGACCCAGTACTTC
TRBJ2-4 | TRBD2 | TRBV28 | - | CASHSGGAKNIQYF | TGTGCCAGCCACTCGGGAGGGGCCAAAAACATTCAGTACTTC
TRBJ1-6 | - | TRBV19 | - | CASSMGGTYNSPLHF | TGTGCCAGTAGTATGGGAGGGACCTATAATTCACCCCTCCACTTT
TRBJ1-1 | - | TRBV4-3 | - | CASSHLRESPEAFF | TGCGCCAGCAGCCACCTCCGGGAGAGTCCTGAAGCTTTCTTT
TRBJ2-1 | TRBD2 | TRBV27 | - | CASSTPTSSLAYNEQFF | TGTGCCAGCAGTACCCCGACTAGCTCTTTGGCCTACAATGAGCAGTTCTTC
TRBJ2-6 | - | TRBV5-1 | - | CASMRWASGANVLTF | TGCGCCAGCATGCGATGGGCCTCTGGGGCCAACGTCCTGACTTTC
TRBJ2-5 | TRBD1 | TRBV5-4 | - | CASSGTGGRETQYF | TGTGCCAGCAGCGGGACAGGGGGACGGGAGACCCAGTACTTC
TRBJ2-1 | - | TRBV7-8 | few | CASSPLAIVNNEQFF | TGTGCCAGCAGTCCTCTAGCAATCGTGAACAATGAGCAGTTCTTC
TRBJ2-2 | - | TRBV9 | - | CASSVRQANTGELFF | TGTGCCAGCAGCGTACGACAAGCGAACACCGGGGAGCTGTTTTTT
TRBJ1-4 | - | TRBV6-5 | - | CASSPGGTNEKLFF | TGTGCCAGCAGTCCGGGGGGAACTAATGAAAAACTGTTTTTT
TRBJ1-5 | TRBD1 | TRBV6-6 | - | CASRRTGVDQPQHF | TGTGCCAGCAGGCGGACAGGGGTGGATCAGCCCCAGCATTTT